This T cell receptor (beta chain) originates from a study of T cell repertoires in cytomegalovirus infection. Study background: Shared public TCR beta signatures pointed to both CMV infection and a matching HLA type.

This clonotype was seen a few times. Its target is unknown. Using its own MiXCR run on the reads, TCRdb lists one record per CDR3 protein. In the table there are approximately 220,000 distinct CDR3 sequences, approximately 40% of which are singletons. Study-level findings and limits: Pooled public TCR beta family frequency picked out CMV carriers with the relevant HLA. There were HLA-C-restricted CMV-specific TCR beta clonotypes dominating the ex vivo response.

Here the sequenced sample was CD8+ T cells from cultured PBMCs, taken from culture after CMV antigen stimulation. The source is a human donor in good health (CMV status not recorded). Some clones in this sample may be carry-over from other donors' samples.

CDR3 in amino acids: CASSIEGVYNEQFF. Here the CDR3 DNA reads TGTGCCAGTAGTATCGAGGGGGTCTACAATGAGCAGTTCTTC. The chain recombines TRBV19 with TRBJ2-1, with D possibly TRBD1 on 6 matching bases. Deletions cut 3 bases from V and 3 bases from J, with 9 bases between. This CDR3 has 14 amino acids. Germline values: CDR1 LNHDA, CDR2 SQIVND (reference sequence). Combining the CDR3 with reference TRBV19 and TRBJ2-1 gives the whole variable domain DGGITQSPKYLFRKEGQNVTLSCEQNLNHDAMYWYRQDPGQGLRLIYYSQIVNDFQKGDIAEGYSVSREKKESFPLTVTSAQKNPTAFYLCASSIEGVYNEQFFGPGTRLTVL.